Described below is a single TCR beta chain sequence and its context. This clonotype was seen only a few times. Its antigen is unknown. Base qualities are not provided; no much larger clone lies one nucleotide away. This record belongs to a study of blood T cells in healthy people across ages (dated by TCRdb to the mid-2010s). Turning to the overall study: Template switching captured roughly one uniquely barcoded TCR beta cDNA molecule per two T cells in model experiments. Using deep sequencing normalized with unique cDNA molecular identifiers, the study measured how TCR beta repertoire diversity changes with age. Donors were grouped into four age groups: young (average about 15 years), middle-aged (approximately 41), aged (around 60) and long-lived (just over 80). To avoid experimental bias, donors of different ages were spread randomly across the sequencing lanes. Using the same blood draw, the study looked at two additional independent replicas of 1 million unique cDNA reads for two donors, one aged 18 to 30 and the other aged 80 or older.

The library was generated by 5' RACE. Instrument on record: Illumina HiSeq 2500. A second PCR of roughly 7 to 12 cycles was performed with a sample-barcoded 5' primer and a J-beta primer mix. Each TCR beta cDNA molecule received a unique molecular identifier from a template-switch 5' adaptor carrying 12 random nucleotides. Each sample yielded at least 2.5 million CDR3-containing paired-end reads. First-strand cDNA was synthesized from all RNA with the Mint cDNA synthesis kit, primed by a TRBC-specific oligonucleotide. Following uracil-DNA glycosylase treatment, a first 18-cycle PCR with universal primers M1SS and BC2_uni_R was performed on all cDNA. Turning to the authors' computational methods: Normalization of each sample was performed by random selection of 1 million high-quality reads, each carrying a distinct molecular identifier. Instead of being binned into consensus sequences, reads with shared molecular identifiers were discarded. MiTCR, run with a Q25 quality threshold and the strictest error-elimination algorithm, handled CDR3 identification, clonotype clustering and error correction. A nonparametric unseen species model using Euler transformation provided a lower-bound estimate of total TCR beta diversity. TCRdb ran its own pipeline on the public reads, namely fastp trimming at Q25 and MiXCR clone calling, and kept in-frame beta chains. Rows with a matching CDR3 protein are joined into one entry that keeps the most common DNA and genes. TCRdb, not the original authors, processed these V and J calls. The sample table records over 1,200,000 distinct CDR3 sequences; approximately 60% of these occur just once. The top ten clones comprise 6.5% to 8.5% of the sample.

The CDR3 contains 15 residues, cysteine and phenylalanine counted. The read is trimmed to its CDR3 DNA, 45 bases read in frame from base 1. The V and J ends are trimmed by 6 bases and 2 bases, leaving 15 bases between them. From the germline V gene, CDR1 is ENHRY and CDR2 is SYGVKD. The approximately 41 donors, aged about 6 to 95 years, were systemically healthy Caucasian individuals from Russia. Ten milliliters of peripheral blood were drawn from each donor into EDTA-treated Vacutainer tubes. Ficoll-Paque density-gradient centrifugation was used to isolate PBMCs, with at least 7 million per sample. Trizol reagent was used to extract total RNA from PBMCs, with at least 5.5 micrograms per sample. For every donor, flow cytometry on a PBMC aliquot measured the percentage of naive CD45RAhigh/CD27high T cells. Paper-wide results and their limitations: Observed TCR beta diversity per million T cells fell roughly linearly with age, and a significant reduction was already apparent by age about 36. Compared with the aged group, the long-lived group had more naive CD4+ T cells, fewer expanded clones and increased TCR diversity, suggesting age selection. Because the CMV infection status of the donors was unknown, age-related changes in expanded clonotypes may potentially have been confounded. Observed TCR beta diversity correlated strongly with the percentage of naive T cells measured by flow cytometry. Conclusive comparison of naive and antigen-experienced compartments was prevented by the profiling of bulk unsorted PBMCs. Estimates of total diversity based on one million sequenced T cells were regarded as lower bounds and as underestimates.

The source material was blood. The source of this sequence is a man in his late teens or twenties in good health. The chain is encoded by TRBV10-3 joined to TRBJ2-3; TRBD2 is a weak D gene call, 6 bases matching. The sequenced DNA is TGTGCCATCAGAAGTGAAGGCGGGGACACAGATACGCAGTATTTT. Its product reads: CAIRSEGGDTDTQYF.